This section outlines one T cell receptor beta chain sequence together with its context. Its specificity is unknown. The junction departs from germline at one end; a sequencing error may be responsible. The source of the sample is a study of molecular identifiers for immune sequencing clone quantification. Study findings and constraints: In naive cells, clones above 20 RNA copies held under 1% of molecules, whereas in effector cells they held over 99%.

Sorted cells numbering about 19,000 to 1,000,000, with 10%, 30% or 50% RNA, yielded the naive CD8 libraries. Naive CD8 T cells underwent sorting with the CD8+CD4-CCR7+CD45RA+ definition. This CDR3 region has 13 residues. Germline CDR1 MNHEY, CDR2 SMNVEV (reference sequence). Preparation of the bulk TCR libraries relied on previously described methods and listed TCR primers. MiXCR, applied by TCRdb to the PCR reads, yields one record per CDR3 protein. The profile shows some 320,000 distinct CDR3 sequences, roughly 24% of them singletons. V gene TRBV27 combines with J gene TRBJ2-3; no definite D call. The receptor comes from a human donor in good health. Some libraries in this study had Jurkat cell RNA spiked in. The specimen was naive CD8+ T cells from blood, with Jurkat cell RNA spiked in. Subset meaning: FACS-sorted CD8+CD4-CCR7+CD45RA+ naive T cells. CDR3 sequence reads: CAGSLYITDTQYF. CDR3 DNA sequence: TGTGCCGGCAGTCTCTACATCACAGATACGCAGTATTTT.